This note documents a single T cell receptor beta chain sequence. This clonotype appeared many times. Its antigen is unknown. One base away there is no much larger clone; base qualities are not given. This record belongs to a study of human T cells and chemical hapten exposure (dated by TCRdb to 2020 to 2022). For context, the study as a whole: Libraries were pooled for sequencing, and per-sample TCR yields varied mainly because of small differences in library volumes within the pool. In alopecia patients, the study followed how the peripheral blood TCR repertoire changed in vivo over primary and secondary sensitization to diphenylcyclopropenone (DPC), a hapten. For every blood RNA sample, sequencing covered both the TCR alpha and TCR beta chains. The paper's findings and limits, for the study overall: After repeated subsampling, changes were observed in the strength of the expansion versus patch-test correlation and in the threshold at which the correlation became significant. DPC sensitization did not change how many TCRs were above 1 in 1000 frequency, and no evidence was found of alterations in global repertoire structure.

The germline V gene (reference sequence) supplies CDR1 MNHEY and CDR2 SMNVEV. From its cysteine to its phenylalanine, the CDR3 spans 13 amino acids. Of all the DNA, just the CDR3 is kept, 39 bases in frame from base 1. V was cut back by 0 bases and J by 4 bases, leaving a gap of 6 bases between them. The sample's time point, from its label and the paper: healthy volunteer bleed at 2 weeks. Total RNA was extracted from unfractionated whole blood collected in Tempus Blood RNA tubes. Roughly 5 healthy volunteers were used as TCR sequencing controls and were bled at day 0, 2 weeks and 6 weeks. Library generation was performed with RACE. The instrument given in TCRdb is NextSeq 500. During library preparation, unique molecular identifiers were attached to individual cDNA molecules so that TCRs could be counted quantitatively and reproducibly. In the paper's pipeline: Samples had a median of 95,638 TCRs, with a range from roughly 20,000 to 700,000. V, J and CDR3 annotation of the TCR reads was performed with the Decombinator software suite. For the PS versus PT1 abundance plots, all samples were subsampled to the same number of TCRs (28,000). Expanded TCRs were defined as absent before sensitization and observed at least eight times at the 2-week time point. TCRdb reanalyzed the raw reads on its own, using fastp at Q25 for trimming and MiXCR for clone calling, and kept in-frame beta chains. CDR3 protein duplicates are merged, each entry listing the most common genes and DNA. These V and J calls originate from TCRdb's pipeline instead of the authors' own analysis. The sample includes roughly 49,000 distinct CDR3 sequences, with 3.5% to 4.5% observed a single time. The top ten hold roughly 1.6% of the sample.

This clonotype was sampled from a female donor in good health. Some clones in this sample may be carry-over from other donors' samples. Material for sequencing was whole blood. The chain links TRBV27 with TRBJ1-1; no confident D gene assignment can be made. The CDR3 reads as follows: CASSLSGITEAFF. At the DNA level, the sequence is TGTGCCAGCAGTTTATCAGGGATCACTGAAGCTTTCTTT.